The rows below give T cell receptor beta chains drawn from one sample of a study of shared clonotypes between healthy human individuals. Measured with immunoSEQ multiplex PCR; TCRdb has only the in-frame clones, and not every one. Of 1.6 million or so clones listed, approximately 97% are singletons. The sample was naive CD4+ T cells sorted from blood. These receptors were obtained from a man aged 25 to 40 in good health. CDR3s include the opening cysteine and the closing phenylalanine or tryptophan. Each record gives: J gene, V gene, D gene, clone size, CDR3 DNA, CDR3 protein. A D gene is named only where the DNA matches it firmly. Clone size appears in some rows only: once, few, many, or a class for an expanded clone.

TRBJ2-4 TRBV19 - - TGTGCCAGTAAATTCGGGATCCAAAACATTCAGTACTTC CASKFGIQNIQYF
TRBJ1-5 TRBV6-5 - - TGTGCCAGCGGCCCTGGCGCCAATCAGCCCCAGCATTTT CASGPGANQPQHF
TRBJ2-1 TRBV29-1 TRBD2 - TGCAGCGTTGAAGGTGTGGAGCGGGAGGACTACAATGAGCAGTTCTTC CSVEGVEREDYNEQFF
TRBJ2-3 TRBV5-1 - - TGCGCCAGCAGCTTGGAAAGACAGGGCACAGATACGCAGTATTTT CASSLERQGTDTQYF
TRBJ1-4 TRBV20-1 - - TGCAGTGCTGGGACTAATGAAAAACTGTTTTTT CSAGTNEKLFF
TRBJ2-3 TRBV28 - - TGTGCCAGCAGTTTATTAAGGTCCGGGGATACGCAGTATTTT CASSLLRSGDTQYF
TRBJ2-7 TRBV28 TRBD1 - TGTGCCAGCAGTTTAATCGTGGGACAGGAGCACTACGAGCAGTACTTC CASSLIVGQEHYEQYF
TRBJ2-5 TRBV18 TRBD2 - TGTGCCAGCTCACTTGGGACTAGCGGTCAAGAGACCCAGTACTTC CASSLGTSGQETQYF
TRBJ1-2 TRBV19 TRBD1 - TGTGCCAGTACCCTGCGACAGGGAAGCTATGGCTACACCTTC CASTLRQGSYGYTF
TRBJ1-1 TRBV5-5 - few TGTGCCAGCAGTAGTTGGGCATCGACGAACACTGAAGCTTTCTTT CASSSWASTNTEAFF
TRBJ2-1 TRBV7-2 TRBD2 - TGTGCCAGCAGCCCTAATGTAATAGCGGGAGGGCTCACGGTGGAGTTCTTC CASSPNVIAGGLTVEFF
TRBJ2-2 TRBV18 TRBD2 - TGTGCCAGCTCACCGTTGGGACTAGCGGAACACACGAACACCGGGGAGCTGTTTTTT CASSPLGLAEHTNTGELFF
TRBJ1-5 TRBV9 - - TGTGCCAGCAGCACCTGGCCCCAGCATTTT CASSTWPQHF
TRBJ2-2 TRBV6-4 - - TGTGCCAGCCTCAGTTTAGACGAAAACACCGGGGAGCTGTTTTTT CASLSLDENTGELFF
TRBJ2-7 TRBV28 TRBD1 - TGTGCCAGCAGGCGGACAGGGGGCAGGTTTGGCTCCTACGAGCAGTACTTC CASRRTGGRFGSYEQYF
TRBJ2-3 TRBV28 - - TGTGCCAGCAGTTCGGCAGATACACAGTATTTT CASSSADTQYF
TRBJ2-3 TRBV5-5 - - TGTGCCAGCAGCAGGGGGAGCGGAGGGAGAGATACGCAGTATTTT CASSRGSGGRDTQYF
TRBJ2-7 TRBV10-3 TRBD2 - TGTGCCATCGGACTAGCGGGAGTCTACGAGCAGTACTTC CAIGLAGVYEQYF
TRBJ2-3 TRBV9 TRBD2 - TGTGCCAGCAGCGTAGTCCCTCTAGCGGGAGGGACAGATACGCAGTATTTT CASSVVPLAGGTDTQYF
TRBJ2-3 TRBV7-9 - - TGTGCCAGCAGCTCACTGATTGGGGGTACAGGAGGCACAGATACGCAGTATTTT CASSSLIGGTGGTDTQYF
TRBJ1-1 TRBV27 - - TGTGCCAGCAGTCTCACCCAGGGACGAGCTTTCTTT CASSLTQGRAFF
TRBJ2-1 TRBV7-2 - - TGTGCCACCTCCAGGGTGAGCTCCTACAATGAGCAGTTCTTC CATSRVSSYNEQFF
TRBJ2-3 TRBV9 TRBD2 - TGTGCCAGCAGCGTAGATGGAAGGAGCGGGAGAAGAGGAGATACGCAGTATTTT CASSVDGRSGRRGDTQYF
TRBJ2-1 TRBV7-9 - - TGTGCCAGCAGCTTAGTGCGGGGGGACAGGCCGAATGAGCAGTTCTTC CASSLVRGDRPNEQFF
TRBJ2-7 TRBV27 TRBD1 - TGTGCCAGCAGTCCCTCGGGCCGGGACAGAGGAGCCTACGAGCAGTACTTC CASSPSGRDRGAYEQYF
TRBJ1-1 TRBV10-3 - - TGTGCCATCAGTGAGCGTTATGAAGGGACGGACGAAGCTTTCTTT CAISERYEGTDEAFF
TRBJ2-7 TRBV6-4 - - TGTGCCAGCAGTGTCGAAAGTGGAGGTCCCTACGAGCAGTACTTC CASSVESGGPYEQYF
TRBJ2-7 TRBV28 TRBD1 - TGTGCCAGCAGAGAAGGGACAGTTGGTGAGCAGTACTTC CASREGTVGEQYF
TRBJ2-2 TRBV9 - few TGTGCCAGCAGCGTAGGGACAGAATACACCGGGGAGCTGTTTTTT CASSVGTEYTGELFF
TRBJ2-3 TRBV29-1 - - TGCAGCGGTGGAGGGCCCGCAGATACGCAGTATTTT CSGGGPADTQYF
TRBJ1-5 TRBV29-1 TRBD1 - TGCAGCGTTGAAGGGACAGGGGGTCAGCCCCAGCATTTT CSVEGTGGQPQHF
TRBJ2-1 TRBV5-1 - - TGCGCCAGCAGCTCGTACCCCGGGGTCTCCTACAATGAGCAGTTCTTC CASSSYPGVSYNEQFF
TRBJ2-2 TRBV28 - - TGTGCCAGCAGTTTTGTAGAGCCGAACACCGGGGAGCTGTTTTTT CASSFVEPNTGELFF
TRBJ2-3 TRBV9 - - TGTGCCAGCAGCGGTCTTGGACTACTAGATACGCAGTATTTT CASSGLGLLDTQYF